A single sample is the source of the 24 T cell receptor beta chains below, sequenced in a study of technical replicates of blood from a few donors. Data came from immunoSEQ multiplex PCR; TCRdb stores just in-frame clones and leaves some out. Of tens of thousands of clones in the sample, about 92% were seen once. The sample was T cells isolated from PBMCs. All receptors come from a human donor in good health.

This rearrangement joins TRBV5-8 to TRBJ2-2; possibly TRBD1 for D (6 bases). The germline gives CDR1 SGHTS, CDR2 YDEGEE. Trimming took off 2 bases at V and 6 bases at J, with 14 bases between the two ends. The CDR3 runs to 15 residues. The CDR3 is CASSLAGQSAGELFF. The CDR3 bases are TGTGCCAGCAGCTTAGCTGGACAGTCCGCCGGGGAGCTGTTTTTT.

This clone was recorded a few times. The gene calls are TRBV18 and TRBJ1-5; D is ambiguous. Germline assignment: CDR1 KGHSH and CDR2 LQKENI. The CDR3 has 13 amino acids. Trimming removed 2 bases at V and 7 bases at J, with 9 bases between. CDR3 DNA sequence: TGTGCCAGCTCACCAAGAGGAGGGCAGCCCCAGCATTTT. It codes for CASSPRGGQPQHF.

The V call is TRBV15, the J call TRBJ2-1; TRBD2 aligns across 7 bases. This CDR3 contains 10 residues. Germline assignment: CDR1 LNHNV and CDR2 YYDKDF (reference sequence). V gave up 9 bases and J gave up 8 bases; unmatched junction bases: 1. The CDR3 spells CATGRDEQFF. The CDR3 nucleotides read TGTGCCACAGGGAGGGATGAGCAGTTCTTC.

This clone was found once. The genes are TRBV13 and TRBJ2-3, with 10 nucleotides matching TRBD2. Trimming cost V 1 base and J 4 bases; bases outside gene matches: 5. CDR3 length: 16 amino acids. Germline CDR1 is PRHDT and CDR2 is FYEKMQ (reference sequence). DNA for the CDR3: TGTGCCAGCAGCTTAGAAACTAGCGGGATCCCAGATACGCAGTATTTT. This translates into CASSLETSGIPDTQYF.

The chain joins TRBV30 to TRBJ1-2; 7 nucleotides agree with TRBD1. Trimming at V came to 0 bases and at J to 7 bases, leaving 2 bases not matched to a gene. CDR3 length: 12 amino acids. Looked up from germline, CDR1 is GTSNPN and CDR2 is SVGIG (reference sequence). The CDR3 region is CAWSVAGGGYTF. DNA of the CDR3: TGTGCCTGGAGTGTAGCAGGGGGTGGCTACACCTTC.

The chain combines TRBV9 with TRBJ2-7, with TRBD2 matching over 10 bases. Germline values: CDR1 SGDLS, CDR2 YYNGEE. The CDR3 covers 16 residues. V lost 3 bases and J lost 0; bases outside the gene matches: 6. CDR3 coding DNA: TGTGCCAGCAGCGGGACTAGCGGTTTCAGCTCCTACGAGCAGTACTTC. Protein product: CASSGTSGFSSYEQYF.

The chain is built from TRBV27 and TRBJ2-1; 16 positions agree with TRBD2. Germline V gene sequence: CDR1 MNHEY, CDR2 SMNVEV (reference sequence). This CDR3 is built from 15 residues. The V gene end was trimmed by 4 bases and the J gene end by 8 bases; junction bases not matched to a gene: 2. The CDR3 loop reads CASSWGLAGGDEQFF. The CDR3 region has the DNA TGTGCCAGCAGTTGGGGACTAGCGGGAGGGGATGAGCAGTTCTTC.

This clone was seen more than once but under ten times. The chain employs TRBV30 and TRBJ1-3; 9 nucleotides align to TRBD1. From germline, CDR1 is GTSNPN and CDR2 SVGIG (reference sequence). After removal of 1 base from V and 0 bases from J, the junction contained 10 bases not matched to a gene. This CDR3 is 18 amino acids long. The CDR3 bases are TGTGCCTGGAGTGAATGGACAGGGGACTTCCTCTCTGGAAACACCATATATTTT. This gives the protein CAWSEWTGDFLSGNTIYF. Based on the CDR3 plus reference TRBV30 and TRBJ1-3, the full variable domain is SQTIHQWPATLVQPVGSPLSLECTVEGTSNPNLYWYRQAAGRGLQLLFYSVGIGQISSEVPQNLSASRPQDRQFILSSKKLLLSDSGFYLCAWSEWTGDFLSGNTIYFGEGSWLTVV.

This clone was counted a single time. The V call is TRBV10-1, the J call TRBJ2-2; D perhaps matches TRBD1 (6 bases). CDR1 is WNHNN and CDR2 is SYGVQD in the germline V gene (reference sequence). This CDR3 region has 14 residues. The germline V and J ends were trimmed by 4 bases and 7 bases, with 13 bases remaining between them. CDR3 nucleotides: TGCGCCAGCAGTGGAACACAGGGCAGCGGGGAGCTGTTTTTT. This translates into CASSGTQGSGELFF.

V and J are TRBV25-1 and TRBJ2-7; possible D gene TRBD2, 6 bases. Per germline, CDR1 MGHDK and CDR2 SYGVNS. There are 11 residues in the CDR3. V was cut by 6 bases and J by 3 bases, with 6 bases left in between. The CDR3: CASRRGYEQYF. CDR3 DNA sequence: TGTGCCAGCAGGCGGGGCTACGAGCAGTACTTC.

V and J are TRBV30 and TRBJ2-7; D ambiguous. Germline values: CDR1 GTSNPN, CDR2 SVGIG (reference sequence). V lost 6 bases and J 5 bases, leaving 2 bases between the germline ends. CDR3 length: 8 amino acids. The CDR3 sequence: CACNEQYF. CDR3 in DNA: TGTGCCTGTAACGAGCAGTACTTC.

The rearrangement joins TRBV7-9 to TRBJ2-3; D possibly corresponds to TRBD1 (6 bases). The CDR3 spans 15 residues. V was trimmed by 7 bases and J by 6 bases, leaving 20 bases between them. In germline, CDR1 is SEHNR, CDR2 FQNEAQ (reference sequence). CDR3 in amino acids: CASTETGIAVDTQYF. The CDR3 coding sequence is TGTGCCAGCACGGAAACAGGGATAGCAGTGGATACGCAGTATTTT.

This clone was found once. CDR3 residues: CATRSGRTDTQYF. The CDR3 bases are TGTGCCACCCGTAGCGGCCGCACAGATACGCAGTATTTT. V is TRBV6-1 and J is TRBJ2-3; weak D call: TRBD2 (6 bases). V dropped 10 bases and J dropped 1 base, with 12 bases sitting between them. Germline CDR1 reads MNHNS; CDR2 reads SASEGT. The CDR3 covers 13 residues.

The chain recombines TRBV5-1 with TRBJ2-6; D not resolved. The germline gives CDR1 SGHRS, CDR2 YFSETQ. CDR3 length: 15 residues. V was clipped by 2 bases and J by 0 bases, with 6 bases between them. DNA for the CDR3: TGCGCCAGCAGCTTTCAGGACTCTGGGGCCAACGTCCTGACTTTC. It specifies CASSFQDSGANVLTF.

The chain carries TRBV7-9 and TRBJ2-1, with 12 bases matching TRBD2. V shed 4 bases and J 2 bases; nucleotides not matched to a gene: 3. The CDR3 has 16 residues. Germline assignment: CDR1 SEHNR and CDR2 FQNEAQ (reference sequence). The CDR3 here is CASSSASGRAYNEQFF. As DNA, the CDR3 is TGTGCCAGCAGCTCAGCTAGCGGGAGGGCCTACAATGAGCAGTTCTTC.

The rearrangement uses TRBV11-2 and TRBJ2-7; 7 bases map to TRBD2. V lost 2 bases, J lost 0 bases, and 1 base stayed unmatched. The CDR3 covers 14 residues. Germline V gene sequence: CDR1 SGHAT, CDR2 FQNNGV. For the CDR3, the DNA is TGTGCCAGCAGCTTACTAGCGGCCTCCTACGAGCAGTACTTC. The encoded protein is CASSLLAASYEQYF.

The rearrangement uses TRBV4-2 and TRBJ2-7; 13 bases fit TRBD2. V dropped 3 bases and J dropped 0; count of bases not matched to a gene: 8. The CDR3 extends over 18 amino acids. Per the germline V gene, CDR1 is LGHNA and CDR2 is YNFKEQ. Here the CDR3 reads CASSQSRLAGGPSYEQYF. Here the CDR3 DNA reads TGTGCCAGCAGCCAGAGCCGACTAGCGGGAGGTCCCTCCTACGAGCAGTACTTC.

This clone came up a few times. This chain connects TRBV6-1 to TRBJ2-7; D is perhaps TRBD2 (7 bases). The ends were cut back, 1 base at V and 3 bases at J, with 13 bases in the middle. Germline V gene lookup returns CDR1 MNHNS and CDR2 SASEGT. The CDR3 is made up of 15 amino acids. In DNA form, the CDR3 reads TGTGCCAGCAGTGAAGGACTGGGAGGGGGCTACGAGCAGTACTTC. This encodes CASSEGLGGGYEQYF.

The chain uses TRBV15 and TRBJ2-7; TRBD1 aligns across 8 bases. Unmatched junction bases numbered 12, after V lost 5 bases and J lost 6 bases. The CDR3 runs 15 residues. Germline V gene lookup returns CDR1 LNHNV and CDR2 YYDKDF (reference sequence). Here the CDR3 DNA reads TGTGCCACCAGCGGGTACTTAGGACAGGGAGGCGAGCAGTACTTC. The encoded protein is CATSGYLGQGGEQYF.

This clone has only one observation. This chain links TRBV9 with TRBJ1-3; D gene unclear. The CDR3 extends over 15 amino acids. Trimming took off 0 bases at V and 5 bases at J, with 12 bases between the two ends. The V gene's germline CDR1 is SGDLS and CDR2 YYNGEE. The DNA of the CDR3 is TGTGCCAGCAGCGTAGTACAGCCGATTCGAAACACCATATATTTT. Its protein product is CASSVVQPIRNTIYF.

The gene calls are TRBV5-4 and TRBJ2-7, with TRBD1 matching 8 bases. CDR1 SGHNT and CDR2 YYREEE come from the germline V gene (reference sequence). The CDR3 is 15 residues long. Trimming at V came to 0 bases and at J to 3 bases, leaving 5 bases not matched to a gene. The CDR3 DNA reads as TGTGCCAGCAGCTTGGGGACAGGGAATCTCTACGAGCAGTACTTC. Its protein is CASSLGTGNLYEQYF.

This clone occurred once. The V gene is TRBV7-2, the J gene TRBJ2-7, with TRBD1 matching over 9 bases. Germline lookup yields CDR1 SGHTA and CDR2 FQGNSA. With V trimmed by 2 bases and J by 4 bases, 9 bases remained unmatched. The CDR3 consists of 16 residues. CDR3 DNA sequence: TGTGCCAGCAGCTTAACAGGGGGCGCTGGCTTGTACGAGCAGTACTTC. This gives the protein CASSLTGGAGLYEQYF.

The V gene is TRBV7-9, the J gene TRBJ2-1, with D unresolved. The V end was cut by 5 bases, the J end by 9 bases, with 11 bases between. The CDR3 contains 12 residues. The germline V gene encodes CDR1 SEHNR and CDR2 FQNEAQ (reference sequence). For the CDR3, the DNA is TGTGCCAGCAGCCACCCCGTCGGTGAGCAGTTCTTC. It encodes CASSHPVGEQFF.

The V and J genes are TRBV5-4 and TRBJ2-7; TRBD2 is a possible D gene (6 bases). Trimming removed 4 bases from V and 4 bases from J, with 18 bases in between. This CDR3 has 15 amino acids. Germline V CDR1 and CDR2: SGHNT, YYREEE (reference sequence). CDR3 bases: TGTGCCAGCAGCAGAGACTCGGGAAGCGGGTACGAGCAGTACTTC. Translating it yields CASSRDSGSGYEQYF.